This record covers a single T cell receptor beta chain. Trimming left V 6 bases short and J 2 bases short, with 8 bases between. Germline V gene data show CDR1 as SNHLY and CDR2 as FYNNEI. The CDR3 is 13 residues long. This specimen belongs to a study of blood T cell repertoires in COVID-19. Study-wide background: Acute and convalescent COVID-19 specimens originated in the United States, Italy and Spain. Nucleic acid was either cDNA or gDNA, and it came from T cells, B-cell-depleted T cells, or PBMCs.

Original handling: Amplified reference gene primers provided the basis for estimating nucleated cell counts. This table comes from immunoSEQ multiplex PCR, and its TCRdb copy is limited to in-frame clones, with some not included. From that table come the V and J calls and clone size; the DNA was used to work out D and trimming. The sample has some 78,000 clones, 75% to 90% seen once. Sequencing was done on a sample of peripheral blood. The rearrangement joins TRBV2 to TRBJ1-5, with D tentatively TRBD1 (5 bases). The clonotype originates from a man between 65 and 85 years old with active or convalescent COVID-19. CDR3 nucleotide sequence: TGTGCCAGCAGGGGGCTTGGCAATCAGCCCCAGCATTTT. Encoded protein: CASRGLGNQPQHF. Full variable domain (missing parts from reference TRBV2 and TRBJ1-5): EPEVTQTPSHQVTQMGQEVILRCVPISNHLYFYWYRQILGQKVEFLVSFYNNEISEKSEIFDDQFSVERPDGSNFTLKIRSTKLEDSAMYFCASRGLGNQPQHFGDGTRLSIL.